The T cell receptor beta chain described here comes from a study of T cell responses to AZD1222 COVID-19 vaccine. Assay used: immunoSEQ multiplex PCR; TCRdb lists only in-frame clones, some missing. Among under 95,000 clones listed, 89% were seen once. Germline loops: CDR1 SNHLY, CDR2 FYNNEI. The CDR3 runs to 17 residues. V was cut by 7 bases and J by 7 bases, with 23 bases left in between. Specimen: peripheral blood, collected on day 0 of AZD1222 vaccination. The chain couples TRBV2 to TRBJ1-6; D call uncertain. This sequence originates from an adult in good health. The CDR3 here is CASIPLEIAILNSPLHF. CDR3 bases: TGTGCCAGCATCCCCCTTGAGATAGCGATCTTAAATTCACCCCTCCACTTT.